This TCR beta chain is from a study of T cell responses to AZD1222 COVID-19 vaccine. This clone was seen once. What it recognizes is unknown. Study-wide findings and caveats: Close to half of spike-specific TCRs reportedly recognize unmutated variant regions.

Libraries were prepared by immunoSEQ multiplex PCR; TCRdb keeps only in-frame clonotypes and omits some of them. This sample yields under 150,000 clones, of which 92% are seen a single time; 9% to 9.5% belongs to the top ten. Pooling of second doses given at about 4 or about 12 weeks was done. Germline V CDR1 and CDR2: LGHNA, YNFKEQ. This CDR3 spans 12 amino acids. Trimming took 0 bases from V and 8 from J; bases not matched to a gene: 0. The TCR comes from an adult who received the AZD1222 COVID-19 vaccine. The V call is TRBV4-2, the J call TRBJ1-1; 7 positions match TRBD1. The specimen was peripheral blood, collected 28 days after the second AZD1222 dose. The DNA for the CDR3 is TGTGCCAGCAGCCAAGAGACAGGGGAAGCTTTCTTT. This encodes CASSQETGEAFF.